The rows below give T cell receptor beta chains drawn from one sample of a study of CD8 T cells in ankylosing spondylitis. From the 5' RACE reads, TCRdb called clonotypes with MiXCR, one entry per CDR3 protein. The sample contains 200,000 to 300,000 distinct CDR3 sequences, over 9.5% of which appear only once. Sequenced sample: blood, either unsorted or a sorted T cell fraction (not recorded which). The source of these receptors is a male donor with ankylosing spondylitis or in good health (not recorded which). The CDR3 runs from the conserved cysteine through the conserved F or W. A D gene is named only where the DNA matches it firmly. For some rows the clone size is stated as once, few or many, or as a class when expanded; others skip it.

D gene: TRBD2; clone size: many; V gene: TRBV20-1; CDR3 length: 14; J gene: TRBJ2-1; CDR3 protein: CSAIGLALYNEQFF; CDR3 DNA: TGCAGTGCTATCGGACTAGCCCTCTACAATGAGCAGTTCTTC
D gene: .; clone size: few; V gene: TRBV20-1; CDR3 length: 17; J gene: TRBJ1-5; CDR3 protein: CSAALNRGEVGNQPQHF; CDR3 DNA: TGCAGTGCTGCTCTGAATCGGGGGGAGGTTGGCAATCAGCCCCAGCATTTT
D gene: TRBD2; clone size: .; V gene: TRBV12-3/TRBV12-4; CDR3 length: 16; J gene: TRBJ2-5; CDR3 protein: CASSPLLAGAGETQYF; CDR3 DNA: TGTGCCAGCAGTCCCTTACTAGCGGGGGCCGGGGAGACCCAGTACTTC
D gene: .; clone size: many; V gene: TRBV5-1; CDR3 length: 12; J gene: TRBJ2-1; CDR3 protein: CASSLVGTEQFF; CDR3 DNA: TGCGCCAGCAGCTTGGTAGGCACAGAGCAGTTCTTC
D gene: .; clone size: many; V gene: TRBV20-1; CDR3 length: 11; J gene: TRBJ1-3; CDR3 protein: CSAPQSNTIYF; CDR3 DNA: TGCAGTGCCCCCCAGTCGAACACCATATATTTT
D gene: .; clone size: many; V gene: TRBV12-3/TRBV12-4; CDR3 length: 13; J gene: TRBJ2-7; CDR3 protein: CASSLSQAYEQYF; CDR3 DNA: TGTGCCAGCAGTTTATCCCAGGCCTACGAGCAGTACTTC
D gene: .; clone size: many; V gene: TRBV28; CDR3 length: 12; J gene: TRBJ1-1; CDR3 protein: CATKVRQTEAFF; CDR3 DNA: TGTGCCACCAAAGTTCGGCAAACTGAAGCTTTCTTT
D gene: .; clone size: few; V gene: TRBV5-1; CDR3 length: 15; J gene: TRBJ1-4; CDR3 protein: CASSPSGISNEKLFF; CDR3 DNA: TGCGCCAGCAGCCCAAGCGGGATATCTAATGAAAAACTGTTTTTT
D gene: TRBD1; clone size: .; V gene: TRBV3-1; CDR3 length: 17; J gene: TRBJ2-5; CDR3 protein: CASSQDMDRGRKETQYF; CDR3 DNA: TGTGCCAGCAGCCAAGACATGGACAGGGGGCGAAAAGAGACCCAGTACTTC
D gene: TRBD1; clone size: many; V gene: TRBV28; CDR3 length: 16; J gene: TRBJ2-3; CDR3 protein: CASSLDLGQLTDTQYF; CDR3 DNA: TGTGCCAGCAGTTTGGATTTGGGACAGCTCACAGATACGCAGTATTTT
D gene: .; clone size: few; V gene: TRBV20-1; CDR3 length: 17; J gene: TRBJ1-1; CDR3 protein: CSASAPLGTPKNTEAFF; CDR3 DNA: TGCAGTGCTTCAGCTCCACTCGGGACACCTAAGAACACTGAAGCTTTCTTT
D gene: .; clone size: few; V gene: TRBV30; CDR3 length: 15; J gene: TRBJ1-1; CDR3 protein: CAWSLAGSMNTEAFF; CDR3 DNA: TGTGCCTGGAGTCTAGCAGGAAGCATGAACACTGAAGCTTTCTTT
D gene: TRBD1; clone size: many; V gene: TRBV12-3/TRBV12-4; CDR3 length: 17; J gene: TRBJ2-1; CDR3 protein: CASSLKGQGAIHNEQFF; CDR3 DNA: TGTGCCAGCAGTTTAAAGGGGCAGGGGGCGATCCACAATGAGCAGTTCTTC
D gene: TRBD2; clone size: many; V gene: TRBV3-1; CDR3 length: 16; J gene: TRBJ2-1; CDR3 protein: CASSFIPGGGNNEQFF; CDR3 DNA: TGTGCCAGCAGCTTTATACCGGGCGGGGGGAACAATGAGCAGTTCTTC
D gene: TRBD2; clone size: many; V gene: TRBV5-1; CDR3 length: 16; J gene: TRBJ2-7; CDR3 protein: CASSPGGGGLSYEQYF; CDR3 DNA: TGCGCCAGCAGCCCTGGCGGGGGAGGGCTTTCCTACGAGCAGTACTTC
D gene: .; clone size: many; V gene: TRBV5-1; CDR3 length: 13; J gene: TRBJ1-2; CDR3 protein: CASSLGSGNGYTF; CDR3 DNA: TGCGCCAGCAGCTTGGGTTCCGGGAATGGCTACACCTTC
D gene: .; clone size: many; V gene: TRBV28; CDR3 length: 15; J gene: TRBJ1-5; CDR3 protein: CASSSLLVRGQPQHF; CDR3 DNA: TGTGCCAGCTCGAGTTTATTGGTAAGGGGCCAGCCCCAGCATTTT
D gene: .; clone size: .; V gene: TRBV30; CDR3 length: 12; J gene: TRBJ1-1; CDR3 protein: CTWSVRYTEAFF; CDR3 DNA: TGTACCTGGAGTGTACGGTACACTGAAGCTTTCTTT
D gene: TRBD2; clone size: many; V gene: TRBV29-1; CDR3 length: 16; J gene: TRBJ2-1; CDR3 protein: CSVEDPGLARSNEQFF; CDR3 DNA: TGCAGCGTTGAAGATCCAGGACTAGCAAGGTCCAATGAGCAGTTCTTC
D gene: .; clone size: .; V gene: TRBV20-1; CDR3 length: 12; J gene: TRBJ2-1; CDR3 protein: CSARDLGNEQFF; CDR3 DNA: TGCAGTGCTAGAGATCTGGGGAATGAGCAGTTCTTC
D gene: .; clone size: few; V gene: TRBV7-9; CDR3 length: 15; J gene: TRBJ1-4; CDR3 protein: CASSQERIFNEKLFF; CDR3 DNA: TGTGCCAGCAGCCAAGAGAGGATTTTTAATGAAAAACTGTTTTTT
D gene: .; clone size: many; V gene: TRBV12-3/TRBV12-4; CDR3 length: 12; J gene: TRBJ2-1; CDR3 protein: CASSPGPPEQFF; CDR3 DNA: TGTGCCAGCAGCCCCGGACCCCCAGAGCAGTTCTTC